This T cell receptor (beta chain) stems from a study of blood T cell repertoires in COVID-19. In the study overall: The origin of the acute and convalescent COVID-19 samples was the United States, Italy and Spain. From T cells, B-cell-depleted T cells, or PBMCs came the material, which was cDNA or gDNA.

Per the original methods: Using reference gene primer amplification, nucleated cell counts were estimated. The method was immunoSEQ multiplex PCR; TCRdb's version includes in-frame clones alone and lacks a portion of them. For V, J and clone size, that table is used; D and trimming come from the DNA. The sample holds 200,000 to 250,000 clones, roughly 86% seen once. CDR3 length equals 18 residues. V dropped 4 bases and J dropped 0; count of bases not matched to a gene: 12. Germline-derived CDR1 and CDR2 are SGDLS and YYNGEE. The sequence came from a woman aged 45 to 65 with active or convalescent COVID-19. The chain couples TRBV9 to TRBJ2-2, with TRBD1 identical over 7 bases. Sequenced: peripheral blood. CDR3 residues: CASSTPGTAVSNTGELFF. The CDR3 region has the DNA TGTGCCAGCAGCACCCCCGGGACAGCTGTATCGAACACCGGGGAGCTGTTTTTT.